Shown below are 15 T cell receptor beta chains from a single sample sequenced in a study of OX40 agonist ivuxolimab in advanced cancers. TCRdb's table, derived via immunoSEQ multiplex PCR, lists solely in-frame clones and lacks some. The sample shows about 67,000 clones, about 85% of them seen only once. The sample in question was CD4+ or CD8+ T cells sorted from blood, obtained in a trial of the OX40 agonist ivuxolimab. The source is an adult with an advanced solid tumor such as melanoma, head and neck, liver or kidney cancer.

This clone appeared a single time. The V gene is TRBV5-5, the J gene TRBJ1-1; D is ambiguous. The length of the CDR3 is 15 residues. Looked up from germline, CDR1 is SGHKS and CDR2 is YYEKEE (reference sequence). The V gene lost 2 bases and the J gene lost 4 bases, with 15 bases spanning the gap. The CDR3 DNA reads as TGTGCCAGCAGCTTAAGTCCCGTCAGCCGCACTGAAGCTTTCTTT. Translated: CASSLSPVSRTEAFF.

Written as DNA, the CDR3 is TGTGCCAGCAGCCAGACAGCAGATACGCAGTATTTT. Residues: CASSQTADTQYF. The chain links TRBV11-3 to TRBJ2-3; D might be TRBD1 (5 bases). Germline V lookup: CDR1 SGHNT, CDR2 YENEEA. The CDR3 sequence is 12 residues long. V was clipped by 5 bases and J by 4 bases, with 7 bases between them.

The chain employs TRBV7-2 and TRBJ2-2; TRBD2 matches 8 bases. The CDR3 runs 15 residues. The germline V gene has CDR1 SGHTA and CDR2 FQGNSA. V lost 5 bases, J lost 4 bases, and 6 bases stayed unmatched. CDR3 in DNA: TGTGCCAGCAGCCTGACTAGCGCGGTCACCGGGGAGCTGTTTTTT. Protein sequence: CASSLTSAVTGELFF.

This chain uses TRBV11-2 with TRBJ2-5, with 9 positions matching TRBD2. The CDR3 has 14 amino acids. CDR1 SGHAT and CDR2 FQNNGV come from the germline V gene. The trim removed 3 bases at V and 4 bases at J, leaving 3 bases unmatched. The CDR3 region is CASSFASGTETQYF. In nucleotides, the CDR3 is TGTGCCAGCAGCTTCGCTAGCGGGACAGAGACCCAGTACTTC.

V gene TRBV21-1 combines with J gene TRBJ2-6; the table's TRBD2 call for D was not verified on the DNA. TRBV21-1 counts as a pseudogene. The CDR3 has 16 residues. The CDR3 sequence: CASSSWGLHGANVLTF. Here the CDR3 DNA reads TGTGCCAGCAGCAGTTGGGGACTACATGGGGCCAACGTCCTGACTTTC.

This clone is a singleton in its sample. One end of the junction is discordant with germline, which a read error may explain. The chain combines TRBV7-7 with TRBJ2-3, with 10 bases matching TRBD2. Looked up from germline, CDR1 is SSHAT and CDR2 is FNYEAQ (reference sequence). The CDR3 is 18 residues long. CDR3 coding DNA: TGTGCTAGCAGCCAGGGGTTGGGGACTAGCGATCTTGGGAATACGCAGTATTTT. Translation gives CASSQGLGTSDLGNTQYF.

The J gene is TRBJ2-7, the V gene TRBV19, with TRBD2 matching over 12 bases. Germline loops: CDR1 LNHDA, CDR2 SQIVND (reference sequence). With V trimmed by 2 bases and J by 3 bases, 2 bases remained unmatched. The CDR3 is made up of 15 amino acids. The CDR3 region is CASSIKGLAGYEQYF. The CDR3 DNA reads TGTGCCAGTAGTATAAAGGGACTAGCGGGCTACGAGCAGTACTTC.

The chain joins TRBV6-1 to TRBJ2-3; D is unclear. Germline V gene sequence: CDR1 MNHNS, CDR2 SASEGT. This CDR3 is 13 amino acids long. The V gene lost 7 bases and the J gene lost 0 bases, with 8 bases spanning the gap. CDR3 in amino acids: CASTLTSTDTQYF. The CDR3 DNA reads as TGTGCCAGCACCCTGACTAGCACAGATACGCAGTATTTT.

V usage is TRBV7-3 and J usage is TRBJ2-7; D remains unclear. Germline V gene sequence: CDR1 SGHTA, CDR2 FQGTGA. CDR3 size: 14 residues. The V gene lost 0 bases and the J gene lost 3 bases, with 9 bases spanning the gap. Here the CDR3 reads CASSLTGPNYEQYF. The DNA of the CDR3 is TGTGCCAGCAGCTTAACAGGCCCGAACTACGAGCAGTACTTC.

This sequence joins TRBV5-4 and TRBJ1-6, with TRBD1 matching over 8 bases. V lost 2 bases to trimming and J lost 10 bases; unmatched junction nucleotides: 5. The V gene's germline CDR1 is SGHNT and CDR2 YYREEE (reference sequence). The CDR3 runs 14 residues. CDR3 in amino acids: CASSFDRGNSPLHF. The CDR3 DNA follows: TGTGCCAGCAGCTTCGACAGGGGTAACTCACCCCTCCACTTT.

This CDR3 is CASSAGTANTEAFF. CDR3 nucleotides: TGTGCCAGCAGTGCCGGGACAGCGAACACTGAAGCTTTCTTT. J is TRBJ1-1 and V is TRBV28, with 7 bases identical to TRBD1. Per germline, CDR1 MDHEN and CDR2 SYDVKM. Losses at the gene ends were 5 bases for V and 1 base for J; bases not matched to a gene: 4. The CDR3 consists of 14 residues.

The genes are TRBV5-4 and TRBJ2-1, with 10 nucleotides matching TRBD1. Germline-derived CDR1 and CDR2 are SGHNT and YYREEE (reference sequence). V trimming: 5 bases; J trimming: 4 bases; junction bases outside the gene matches: 6. This CDR3 has 15 residues. CDR3 amino acids: CASSPGTGAYNEQFF. Here the CDR3 DNA reads TGTGCCAGCAGTCCCGGGACAGGGGCGTACAATGAGCAGTTCTTC.

CDR3 region: CASSFREGYGYTF. The CDR3 DNA reads TGTGCCAGCAGCTTCCGCGAGGGCTATGGCTACACCTTC. The V and J genes are TRBV7-9 and TRBJ1-2; no definite D call. Germline values: CDR1 SEHNR, CDR2 FQNEAQ (reference sequence). This CDR3 contains 13 residues. V lost 3 bases and J lost 4, with 9 bases in between.

The chain recombines TRBV2 with TRBJ2-7, with 12 bases fitting TRBD2. This CDR3 region has 15 residues. From germline, CDR1 is SNHLY and CDR2 FYNNEI. Trimming took 8 bases from V and 0 from J; bases not matched to a gene: 5. DNA for the CDR3: TGTGCCAGCCGGGAGGGACTAGCGGGCTCCTACGAGCAGTACTTC. This translates into CASREGLAGSYEQYF.

The chain joins TRBV5-1 to TRBJ2-3; D is ambiguous. Germline values: CDR1 SGHRS, CDR2 YFSETQ. The V end was cut by 0 bases, the J end by 3 bases, with 5 bases between. This CDR3 comprises 13 residues. CDR3 nucleotides: TGCGCCAGCAGCTTGGCCCCAACAGATACGCAGTATTTT. It encodes CASSLAPTDTQYF.